This T cell receptor beta chain was found in a study of T cells after yellow fever vaccination. Study summary: Low-cell-number fractions were prepared with SMART-Seq v4 Ultra Low Input.

TCRdb reanalysed the 5' RACE reads using MiXCR and keeps one entry per CDR3 protein. The sample consists of roughly 340,000 distinct CDR3 sequences, 8.5% to 9% of them appearing once. Study-wide findings and caveats: The CD4 compartment and the CD8 compartment contained a small share of clonotypes in common. Boosting was followed by the reappearance of most primary-vaccination clones (just under 97% CD4, more than 70% CD8). The secondary response peaked faster, at day 5 versus 15, but was weaker.

Germline V gene lookup returns CDR1 KGHDR and CDR2 SFDVKD. V was cut by 4 bases and J by 2 bases, with 15 bases left in between. CDR3 length: 16 amino acids. Remarks on this clonotype: Its antigen remains unknown.

The specimen comprised PBMCs, sampled on the day of the first yellow fever vaccination. This chain links TRBV24-1 with TRBJ2-3; unclear D gene. This clonotype was sampled from a man younger than 35 who received the YFV17D yellow fever vaccine. The CDR3, as DNA: TGTGCCACCAGTGACCGACTCGGATACAACACAGATACGCAGTATTTT. Protein: CATSDRLGYNTDTQYF.